The clone carrying this T cell receptor beta chain was detected only a few times. Its antigen is unknown. This sample stems from a study of OX40 agonist ivuxolimab in advanced cancers. In the study overall: Treatment received earlier with anti-PD-1, anti-PD-L1 or anti-CTLA-4 agents was allowed, and 40% had some.

Patients who had autoimmune disease history or got systemic immunosuppression were left out. Blood was sampled at baseline, cycle 4 day 1, and cycle 7 day 1. General study results and limits: Both CD4+ and CD8+ T cell populations in blood had undergone clonal expansion by week 6 at 0.1 to 3.0 mg/kg.

Sequencing used immunoSEQ multiplex PCR; TCRdb keeps in-frame clones, though not all of them. The data contain about 90,000 clones, roughly 91% of them seen just once; the ten biggest clones take up about 0.3%. V shed 4 bases and J shed 4 bases, with 17 bases lying between them. CDR1 is SGHKS, CDR2 YYEKEE, per germline (reference sequence). The CDR3 length is 15 residues. This sample comprised CD4+ or CD8+ T cells sorted from blood, obtained in a trial of the OX40 agonist ivuxolimab. The chain carries TRBV5-5 and TRBJ1-2; D might be TRBD1 (5 bases). This TCR derives from an adult with an advanced solid tumor such as melanoma, head and neck, liver or kidney cancer. CDR3 region: CASSPRQSPTYGYTF. In DNA form, the CDR3 reads TGTGCCAGCAGCCCACGACAGAGTCCAACCTATGGCTACACCTTC.